This entry features one T cell receptor beta chain sequence. Under the authors' procedure: How many nucleated cells were present was estimated from reference gene primer amplification. Libraries were prepared by immunoSEQ multiplex PCR; TCRdb keeps only in-frame clonotypes and omits some of them. V and J calls and clone size are as listed in that table; D and trimming were resolved from the DNA. The sample lists some 77,000 clones, roughly 79% occurring once. The sample originates from a study of blood T cell repertoires in COVID-19. In the study overall: Italy, Spain and the United States were the sources of the convalescent and acute COVID-19 samples. PBMCs, B-cell-depleted T cells, or T cells were the source of the cDNA or gDNA that made up the material.

This CDR3 has 15 residues. Germline V gene sequence: CDR1 MDHEN, CDR2 SYDVKM. Trimming took off 7 bases at V and 3 bases at J, with 16 bases between the two ends. V gene TRBV28 combines with J gene TRBJ2-1; TRBD1 is a possible D gene (6 bases). The receptor's source is a woman in her sixties or seventies with acute or convalescent COVID-19. The sequenced sample consisted of peripheral blood. The CDR3 sequence is CASTPSQGGYNEQFF. The CDR3 DNA reads TGTGCCAGCACCCCGAGTCAAGGGGGCTACAATGAGCAGTTCTTC.